This TCR beta chain was documented in a study of T cells in Graves' hyperthyroidism and ophthalmopathy. Notes on the study in general: Blood samples included most of the expanded thyroid clonotypes exceeding 0.001. Separation of ophthalmopathy from stable hyperthyroidism was achieved by a 13 V-J model.

CDR1 is MGHRA, CDR2 YSYEKL, per germline. The CDR3 length is 15 residues. The V end was cut by 1 base, the J end by 0 bases, with 10 bases between. This clonotype was seen ten or more times. The target antigen is unknown. RNA transcripts served as the template for amplifying TCR beta CDR3 regions. TCR CDR3 underwent first-round RT-PCR with the HTBI primer set. TCRdb re-called the multiplex PCR reads through MiXCR, storing one row per CDR3 protein. This sample carries 410,000 or so distinct CDR3 sequences, roughly 14% of them seen once, and the ten largest clones take less than 15%. For ophthalmopathy patients, the Clinical Activity Score was at least 3 and the NOSPECS grade at least 4; duration was under 3 months.

The origin of this receptor is a man between 18 and 29 years old with Graves' ophthalmopathy. Sequenced: blood. The gene calls are TRBV4-1 and TRBJ2-7; TRBD2 is a possible D gene (5 bases). The CDR3 sequence is CASSQVVGNSYEQYF. CDR3 sequence (DNA): TGCGCCAGCAGCCAAGTGGTCGGGAACTCCTACGAGCAGTACTTC.